This T cell receptor beta chain comes out of a study of T-cell reconstitution after alpha-beta-depleted transplantation in children. Turning to this clonotype: Its antigen is as yet unknown.

Findings and limits, study-wide: Several hundred graft clones that had expanded were reportedly the source of alpha-beta T cells about two months after transplant.

The ends were cut back, 3 bases at V and 9 bases at J, with 21 bases in the middle. The CDR3 has 17 residues. Germline CDR1 MNHEY, CDR2 SMNVEV (reference sequence). A TCRbeta library incorporating unique molecular identifiers was prepared. TCRdb ran MiXCR on the PCR reads and lists one entry per CDR3 protein. This table has hundreds of thousands of distinct CDR3 sequences, about 21% appearing once. The chain couples TRBV27 to TRBJ1-6; D uncertain. The sequence came from a boy younger than two who had a stem cell transplant for acute myeloid leukemia, so the T cells may come from the graft donor. The material was PBMCs, mostly from graft donor cells, obtained 360 days after TCRalphabeta/CD19-depleted stem cell transplant. CDR3 in DNA: TGTGCCAGCAGTTTTAGGTTTAGTGGGGAGGTTGGTTCACCCCTCCACTTT. Translated: CASSFRFSGEVGSPLHF.